The next 26 T cell receptor beta chains were all read from a single sample in a study of lymphopenia after photon versus proton radiotherapy. Sequencing was performed with immunoSEQ multiplex PCR; in TCRdb, only in-frame clones are kept and a portion is missing. Among tens of thousands of clones listed, approximately 90% were seen once. The input for sequencing was peripheral blood, taken from a patient treated with proton-based radiotherapy. The receptors here all came from an older woman with cholangiocarcinoma. Some clones in this sample may be carry-over from other donors' samples.

The gene calls are TRBV2 and TRBJ2-7; TRBD1 matches 8 bases. Unmatched junction bases numbered 7, after V lost 7 bases and J lost 5 bases. CDR1 is SNHLY, CDR2 FYNNEI, per germline. This CDR3 has 13 residues. CDR3 loop: CASIRTGNNEQYF. CDR3 DNA: TGTGCCAGCATAAGGACAGGGAACAACGAGCAGTACTTC.

This clone appeared a few times. The chain carries TRBV6-1 and TRBJ1-6, with D hard to call. The CDR3 runs 15 residues. The germline V gene encodes CDR1 MNHNS and CDR2 SASEGT. V gave up 7 bases and J gave up 0 bases, with 10 bases separating them. The CDR3 DNA is TGTGCCAGCATAGGGCAGAGCTCCTATAATTCACCCCTCCACTTT. Amino acids: CASIGQSSYNSPLHF.

This clone was counted a single time. The chain links TRBV18 to TRBJ1-1, with 7 nucleotides matching TRBD1. Germline V gene data show CDR1 as KGHSH and CDR2 as LQKENI. Unmatched junction bases numbered 8, after V lost 3 bases and J lost 4 bases. The CDR3 runs to 15 residues. The CDR3 DNA reads as TGTGCCAGCTCACCCTGGCAGGGGGTCGGCACTGAAGCTTTCTTT. Amino acid sequence: CASSPWQGVGTEAFF.

The chain carries TRBV11-2 and TRBJ2-1; possible D gene TRBD2, 6 bases. The CDR3 has 18 amino acids. Trimming left V 6 bases short and J 0 bases short, with 21 bases between. Germline values: CDR1 SGHAT, CDR2 FQNNGV. CDR3 region: CASSFSRDFYSSYNEQFF. CDR3 DNA: TGTGCCAGCAGTTTTAGCCGGGACTTCTACAGCTCCTACAATGAGCAGTTCTTC.

The chain employs TRBV7-4 and TRBJ2-5; D gene unclear. The germline V gene encodes CDR1 SGHVT and CDR2 SQSDAQ. V dropped 1 base and J dropped 13 bases, with 16 bases sitting between them. This CDR3 contains 13 residues. The chain's CDR3 is CASSLGPNQEAYF. DNA for the CDR3: TGTGCCAGCAGCTTAGGCCCAAATCAAGAGGCGTACTTC. The full variable domain, rest sourced from reference TRBV7-4 and TRBJ2-5, is GAGVSQSPRYKVAKRGRDVALRCDSISGHVTLYWYRQTLGQGSEVLTYSQSDAQRDKSGRPSGRFSAERPERSVSTLKIQRTEQGDSAVYLCASSLGPNQEAYFGPGTRLLVL.

In this sample, this clone turned up a few times. The chain recombines TRBV4-2 with TRBJ2-2, with TRBD1 identical over 8 bases. The CDR3 totals 12 residues. Germline-derived CDR1 and CDR2 are LGHNA and YNFKEQ. The ends lost 4 bases at V and 12 bases at J; junction bases unmatched: 4. CDR3 nucleotide sequence: TGTGCCAGCAGCCGTACAGGGGGGAAGCTGTTTTTT. Its translation: CASSRTGGKLFF.

This clone was counted only a few times. The chain uses TRBV11-2 and TRBJ2-7; maybe TRBD1 (6 bases). Trimming pared 1 base from V and 12 bases from J, leaving 16 bases between. Germline V gene lookup returns CDR1 SGHAT and CDR2 FQNNGV. CDR3 size: 13 residues. The CDR3 region is CASSLVMVGQRYF. CDR3 coding DNA: TGTGCCAGCAGCTTAGTGATGGTAGGACAGAGGTACTTC. The full variable domain, with the rest looked up from reference TRBV11-2 and TRBJ2-7, is EAGVAQSPRYKIIEKRQSVAFWCNPISGHATLYWYQQILGQGPKLLIQFQNNGVVDDSQLPKDRFSAERLKGVDSTLKIQPAKLEDSAVYLCASSLVMVGQRYFGPGTRLTVT.

The rearrangement uses TRBV9 and TRBJ1-5; D not resolved. V was shortened by 0 bases and J by 0 bases, with 7 bases between the two germline ends. CDR3 length equals 15 residues. The germline V gene encodes CDR1 SGDLS and CDR2 YYNGEE. DNA of the CDR3: TGTGCCAGCAGCGTAGACGGAAATAGCAATCAGCCCCAGCATTTT. It codes for CASSVDGNSNQPQHF.

Comment on this clone: Mismatch with germline at one junction end may stem from a read error. The CDR3: CASSIDDNSPLHF. CDR3 coding DNA: TGTGCTAGCAGTATCGATGATAATTCACCCCTCCACTTT. V is TRBV7-7 and J is TRBJ1-6; D is undetermined. Germline V gene sequence: CDR1 SSHAT, CDR2 FNYEAQ (reference sequence). The CDR3 has 13 residues.

This chain joins TRBV5-4 and TRBJ1-4, with D possibly being TRBD1 (6 bases). The V gene's germline CDR1 is SGHNT and CDR2 YYREEE (reference sequence). V dropped 0 bases and J dropped 4 bases, with 13 bases sitting between them. This CDR3 has 16 residues. The DNA of the CDR3 is TGTGCCAGCAGCTTGGGAGGTGGACAGTTTAATGAAAAACTGTTTTTT. This codes for CASSLGGGQFNEKLFF.

The genes are TRBV30 and TRBJ1-5, with 7 bases fitting TRBD1. V lost 0 bases and J lost 4; bases outside the gene matches: 0. Germline CDR1 GTSNPN, CDR2 SVGIG (reference sequence). This CDR3 is 13 amino acids long. CDR3 DNA: TGTGCCTGGAGTGTACAGGGGAATCAGCCCCAGCATTTT. This codes for CAWSVQGNQPQHF.

The chain links TRBV21-1 to TRBJ2-5; TRBD1, the D gene given by the table, was not confirmed from the DNA. TRBV21-1 is a listed pseudogene. This CDR3 region has 14 residues. The DNA of the CDR3 is TGTGCCAGCAGCACCGGGACAGGGGAAGAGACCCAGTACTTC. As protein: CASSTGTGEETQYF.

This clone was seen a handful of times. The rearrangement uses TRBV10-1 and TRBJ2-2; either TRBD1 or TRBD2 may supply D (6 bases each). The V gene lost 11 bases and the J gene lost 14 bases, with 18 bases spanning the gap. The germline CDR1 and CDR2 sequences are WNHNN and SYGVQD (reference sequence). The CDR3 contains 11 residues. CDR3 nucleotides: TGCGCCGGGAAGGGGGGCCGACGACTGTTTTTT. This encodes CAGKGGRRLFF.

This clone was picked up one time. V usage is TRBV27 and J usage is TRBJ1-2; D unresolved. The V end was cut by 5 bases, the J end by 4 bases, with 11 bases between. There are 13 residues in the CDR3. Germline V CDR1 and CDR2: MNHEY, SMNVEV (reference sequence). In nucleotides, the CDR3 is TGTGCCAGCAGTCCCCAAGGAATCTATGGCTACACCTTC. Protein: CASSPQGIYGYTF.

This chain connects TRBV7-2 to TRBJ1-5; 7 nucleotides align to TRBD1. Germline trimming cut 3 bases from V and 0 bases from J; bases unmatched to any gene: 5. The CDR3 has 16 amino acids. Germline-derived CDR1 and CDR2 are SGHTA and FQGNSA. CDR3: CASSFYGTDSNQPQHF. CDR3 DNA: TGTGCCAGCAGCTTCTATGGGACAGATAGCAATCAGCCCCAGCATTTT.

The rearrangement links TRBV5-4 to TRBJ2-5, with D perhaps matching TRBD1 (5 bases). Germline lookup yields CDR1 SGHNT and CDR2 YYREEE (reference sequence). The V and J ends lost 4 bases and 2 bases respectively, with 18 bases between them. CDR3 length: 16 residues. CDR3 sequence: CASSRQGGFTQETQYF. The CDR3 DNA reads as TGTGCCAGCAGCCGCCAGGGTGGGTTCACACAAGAGACCCAGTACTTC.

The CDR3 protein is CASSEGTGMMTQYF. CDR3 nucleotide sequence: TGTGCCAGCAGCGAAGGGACGGGAATGATGACGCAGTATTTT. The rearrangement joins TRBV7-8 to TRBJ2-3, with D perhaps TRBD1 or TRBD2 (5 bases each). The V gene lost 5 bases and the J gene lost 9 bases, with 18 bases spanning the gap. The CDR3 contains 14 residues. Germline-derived CDR1 and CDR2 are SGHVS and FQNEAQ.

This sequence joins TRBV6-5 and TRBJ1-6, with D possibly matching TRBD1 (6 bases). The ends were cut back, 4 bases at V and 10 bases at J, with 14 bases in the middle. The CDR3 contains 14 residues. Germline values: CDR1 MNHEY, CDR2 SVGAGI. For the CDR3, the DNA is TGTGCCAGCAGTTCCGAGGGACAAAGATCACCCCTCCACTTT. This codes for CASSSEGQRSPLHF.

V gene TRBV18 combines with J gene TRBJ1-3; the D is unclear. This CDR3 comprises 15 residues. Trimming removed 6 bases at V and 4 bases at J, with 16 bases between. Per the germline V gene, CDR1 is KGHSH and CDR2 is LQKENI. Here the CDR3 reads CASSPDRPPGNTIYF. For the CDR3, the DNA is TGTGCCAGCTCCCCGGACCGTCCCCCAGGAAACACCATATATTTT.

This clone appeared once. V gene TRBV6-1 combines with J gene TRBJ1-1, with a possible D match to TRBD1 (5 bases). The germline V and J ends were trimmed by 9 bases and 6 bases, with 17 bases remaining between them. Germline assignment: CDR1 MNHNS and CDR2 SASEGT. This CDR3 region has 13 residues. The CDR3 DNA sequence: TGTGCCAGTAGGACCTCAGGGATTTCTGAAGCTTTCTTT. It is translated as CASRTSGISEAFF.

The V and J genes are TRBV7-2 and TRBJ2-3; the match to TRBD2 covers 12 bases. Germline CDR1 and CDR2: SGHTA and FQGNSA. The CDR3 is made up of 18 amino acids. The trim removed 2 bases at V and 3 bases at J, leaving 9 bases unmatched. The CDR3 DNA reads TGTGCCAGCAGCTTAACATGGACTAGCGGGGTTAAGACAGATACGCAGTATTTT. Translating it yields CASSLTWTSGVKTDTQYF.

V is TRBV4-3 and J is TRBJ2-5; D is possibly TRBD2 (6 bases). Germline V CDR1 and CDR2: LGHNA, YSLEER. The CDR3 length is 15 residues. The ends were cut back, 0 bases at V and 0 bases at J, with 8 bases in the middle. For the CDR3, the DNA is TGCGCCAGCAGCCAAGAAGGGGACTACCAAGAGACCCAGTACTTC. It is translated as CASSQEGDYQETQYF.

The chain carries TRBV6-5 and TRBJ2-1; D is uncertain. With 5 bases removed from V and 9 bases from J, the gap between germline ends came to 8 bases. Germline assignment: CDR1 MNHEY and CDR2 SVGAGI. The CDR3 spans 11 residues. The CDR3 protein is CASSELPEQFF. DNA of the CDR3: TGTGCCAGCAGTGAACTACCTGAGCAGTTCTTC.

The chain uses TRBV7-9 and TRBJ1-2, with 7 positions matching TRBD1. The CDR3 consists of 15 residues. With 0 bases clipped from V and 5 bases from J, the junction kept 6 bases outside the gene matches. The germline gives CDR1 SEHNR, CDR2 FQNEAQ (reference sequence). Here the CDR3 reads CASSLARGRDYGYTF. The CDR3 DNA follows: TGTGCCAGCAGCTTAGCGAGGGGGCGAGATTATGGCTACACCTTC.

The table lists this clone with a count of one. This rearrangement joins TRBV7-9 to TRBJ2-3; TRBD1 matches at 7 bases. CDR3 length: 16 residues. Trimming removed 3 bases from V and 0 bases from J; junction bases left unmatched: 6. Germline V lookup: CDR1 SEHNR, CDR2 FQNEAQ (reference sequence). The CDR3 nucleotides read TGTGCCAGCAGCTTCCCCGGACAGGAGAGCACAGATACGCAGTATTTT. This translates into CASSFPGQESTDTQYF.

The genes are TRBV4-1 and TRBJ2-3; TRBD2 matches 10 bases. Germline CDR1 MGHRA, CDR2 YSYEKL. With 0 bases clipped from V and 10 bases from J, the junction kept 13 bases outside the gene matches. There are 17 residues in the CDR3. The CDR3 loop reads CASSQDGGTSASGSQYF. CDR3 nucleotides: TGCGCCAGCAGCCAAGATGGGGGGACTAGCGCCAGTGGGTCGCAGTATTTT.